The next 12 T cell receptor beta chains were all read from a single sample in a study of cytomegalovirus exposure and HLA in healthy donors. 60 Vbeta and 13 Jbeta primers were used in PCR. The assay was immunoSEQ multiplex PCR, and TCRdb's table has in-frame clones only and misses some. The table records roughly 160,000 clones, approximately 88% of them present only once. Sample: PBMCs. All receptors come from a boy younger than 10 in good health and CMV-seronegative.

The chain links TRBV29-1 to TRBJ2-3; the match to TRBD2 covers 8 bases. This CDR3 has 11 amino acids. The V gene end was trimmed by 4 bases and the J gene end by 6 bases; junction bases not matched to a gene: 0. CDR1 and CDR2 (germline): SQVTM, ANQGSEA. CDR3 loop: CSVVAGDTQYF. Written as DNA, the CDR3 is TGCAGCGTTGTAGCGGGGGATACGCAGTATTTT.

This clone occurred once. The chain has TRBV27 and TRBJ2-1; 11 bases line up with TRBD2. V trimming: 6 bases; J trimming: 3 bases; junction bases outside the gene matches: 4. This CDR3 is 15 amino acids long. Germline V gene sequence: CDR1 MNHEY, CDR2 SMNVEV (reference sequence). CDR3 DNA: TGTGCCAGCAGCTTGGGACTAGCGGACTACAATGAGCAGTTCTTC. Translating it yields CASSLGLADYNEQFF.

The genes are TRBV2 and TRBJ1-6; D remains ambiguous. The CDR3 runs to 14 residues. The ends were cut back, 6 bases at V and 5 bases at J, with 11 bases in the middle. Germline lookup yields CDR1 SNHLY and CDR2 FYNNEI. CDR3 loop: CASSRNTDNSPLHF. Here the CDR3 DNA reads TGTGCCAGCAGCCGGAACACAGATAATTCACCCCTCCACTTT.

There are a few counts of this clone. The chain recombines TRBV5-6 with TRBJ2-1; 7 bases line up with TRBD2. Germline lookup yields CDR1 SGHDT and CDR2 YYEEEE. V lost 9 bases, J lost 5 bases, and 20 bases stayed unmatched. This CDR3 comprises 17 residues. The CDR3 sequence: CAKAVGGPVMFDNEQFF. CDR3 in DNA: TGTGCCAAAGCGGTGGGAGGGCCAGTAATGTTCGACAATGAGCAGTTCTTC.

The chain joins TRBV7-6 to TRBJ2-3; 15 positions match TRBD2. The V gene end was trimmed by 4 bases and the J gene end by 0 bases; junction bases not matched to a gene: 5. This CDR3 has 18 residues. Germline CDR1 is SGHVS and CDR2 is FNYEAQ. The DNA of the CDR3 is TGTGCCAGCAGCTCGGGACTAGCGGGGGGAACTAGCACAGATACGCAGTATTTT. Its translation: CASSSGLAGGTSTDTQYF.

The CDR3 region is CASSQDISNYGYTF. Written as DNA, the CDR3 is TGCGCCAGCAGCCAAGATATTTCTAACTATGGCTACACCTTC. The genes are TRBV4-3 and TRBJ1-2, with D hard to call. The CDR3 runs 14 residues. V was shortened by 0 bases and J by 0 bases, with 5 bases between the two germline ends. The germline gives CDR1 LGHNA, CDR2 YSLEER.

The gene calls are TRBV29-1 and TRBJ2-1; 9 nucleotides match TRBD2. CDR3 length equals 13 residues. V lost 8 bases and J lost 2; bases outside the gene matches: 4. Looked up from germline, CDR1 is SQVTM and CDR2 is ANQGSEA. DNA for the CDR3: TGCAGCTCCCGACTAGCGGCCTACAATGAGCAGTTCTTC. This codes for CSSRLAAYNEQFF.

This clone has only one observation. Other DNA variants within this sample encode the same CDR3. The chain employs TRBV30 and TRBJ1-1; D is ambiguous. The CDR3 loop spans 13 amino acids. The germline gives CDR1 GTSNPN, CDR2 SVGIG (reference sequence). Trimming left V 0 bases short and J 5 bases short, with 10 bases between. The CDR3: CAWSVEGGTEAFF. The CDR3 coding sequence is TGTGCCTGGAGTGTAGAGGGTGGGACTGAAGCTTTCTTT.

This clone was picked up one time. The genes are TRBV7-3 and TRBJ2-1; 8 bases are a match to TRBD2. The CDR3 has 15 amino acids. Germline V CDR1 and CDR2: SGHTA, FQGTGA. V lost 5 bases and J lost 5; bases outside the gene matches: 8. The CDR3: CASSPWGSGDNEQFF. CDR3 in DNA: TGTGCCAGCAGCCCCTGGGGTAGCGGGGACAATGAGCAGTTCTTC.

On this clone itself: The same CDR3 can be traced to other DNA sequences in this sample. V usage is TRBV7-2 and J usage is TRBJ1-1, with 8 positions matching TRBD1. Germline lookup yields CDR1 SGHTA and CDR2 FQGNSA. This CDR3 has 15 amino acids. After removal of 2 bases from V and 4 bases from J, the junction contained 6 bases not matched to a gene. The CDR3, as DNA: TGTGCCAGCAGCTTATCGCAGGGGGCGTCCACTGAAGCTTTCTTT. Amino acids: CASSLSQGASTEAFF. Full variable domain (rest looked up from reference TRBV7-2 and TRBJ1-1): GAGVSQSPSNKVTEKGKDVELRCDPISGHTALYWYRQSLGQGLEFLIYFQGNSAPDKSGLPSDRFSAERTGGSVSTLTIQRTQQEDSAVYLCASSLSQGASTEAFFGQGTRLTVV.

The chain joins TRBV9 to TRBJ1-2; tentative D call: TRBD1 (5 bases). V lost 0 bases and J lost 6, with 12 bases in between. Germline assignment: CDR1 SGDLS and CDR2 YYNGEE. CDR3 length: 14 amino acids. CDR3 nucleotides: TGTGCCAGCAGCGTAGATCCAGGGTCAGATGGCTACACCTTC. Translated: CASSVDPGSDGYTF. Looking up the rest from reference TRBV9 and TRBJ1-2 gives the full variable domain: DSGVTQTPKHLITATGQRVTLRCSPRSGDLSVYWYQQSLDQGLQFLIQYYNGEERAKGNILERFSAQQFPDLHSELNLSSLELGDSALYFCASSVDPGSDGYTFGSGTRLTVV.

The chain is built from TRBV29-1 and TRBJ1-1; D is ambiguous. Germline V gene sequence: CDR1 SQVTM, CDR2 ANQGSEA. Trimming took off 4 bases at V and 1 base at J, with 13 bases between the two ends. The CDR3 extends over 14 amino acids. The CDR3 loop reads CSVVSRASNTEAFF. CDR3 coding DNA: TGCAGCGTTGTCTCACGAGCATCGAACACTGAAGCTTTCTTT.